The 4 T cell receptor beta chains below were found in one sample sequenced in a study of blood T cell repertoires in COVID-19. The table came from immunoSEQ multiplex PCR; TCRdb's copy has only in-frame clones and leaves some out. The sample shows roughly 140,000 clones, 84% of them seen only once. The sequenced sample was PBMCs or T cells enriched from blood (not recorded which). These receptors originate from a woman aged 45-59 years who had been exposed to COVID-19.

This sequence joins TRBV13 and TRBJ2-7, with D perhaps matching TRBD2 (6 bases). V was trimmed by 0 bases and J by 1 base, leaving 16 bases between them. Looked up from germline, CDR1 is PRHDT and CDR2 is FYEKMQ (reference sequence). The CDR3 loop spans 17 amino acids. This CDR3 is CASSLGPLEGGSYEQYF. Written as DNA, the CDR3 is TGTGCCAGCAGCTTAGGCCCTTTGGAGGGTGGTTCCTACGAGCAGTACTTC.

The CDR3 coding sequence is TGTGCCAGCAGGGAACAGGGAAGGGATACGCAGTATTTT. Translation gives CASREQGRDTQYF. The chain joins TRBV27 to TRBJ2-3; D may be TRBD1 (6 bases). The CDR3 sequence is 13 residues long. The V gene's germline CDR1 is MNHEY and CDR2 SMNVEV (reference sequence). Trimming cost V 6 bases and J 6 bases, with 13 bases left between them.

V is TRBV2 and J is TRBJ1-2; TRBD1 matches at 8 bases. The germline gives CDR1 SNHLY, CDR2 FYNNEI. CDR3 length: 15 amino acids. J was trimmed by 3 bases and V by 4 bases; bases with no gene match: 7. The CDR3 region has the DNA TGTGCCAGCAGTGGTCGTCCGACAGGGGACTATGGCTACACCTTC. As protein: CASSGRPTGDYGYTF.

This chain links TRBV14 with TRBJ1-2; D call uncertain. Trimming left V 4 bases short and J 4 bases short, with 10 bases between. Germline V lookup: CDR1 SGHDN, CDR2 FVKESK. The CDR3 extends over 13 amino acids. The CDR3 region has the DNA TGTGCCAGCAGCCCTGGCATCGCCTATGGCTACACCTTC. As protein: CASSPGIAYGYTF.